The TCR beta chain under discussion was sequenced for a study of T cell responses to AZD1222 COVID-19 vaccine. Using immunoSEQ multiplex PCR, the repertoire was profiled, and TCRdb retains in-frame clones only, with some absent. The sample yields approximately 200,000 clones, approximately 93% seen once. The sample consisted of peripheral blood, taken 28 days after the second AZD1222 dose. This TCR was recovered from an adult who received the AZD1222 COVID-19 vaccine.

CDR3 nucleotide sequence: TGTGCCAGCAGCACGGCAACAGTCTCAAACACTGAAGCTTTCTTT. Translating gives CASSTATVSNTEAFF. V is TRBV14 and J is TRBJ1-1; D gene ambiguous. CDR3 length equals 15 residues. The germline V and J ends were trimmed by 5 bases and 2 bases, with 15 bases remaining between them. From germline, CDR1 is SGHDN and CDR2 FVKESK.